This entry lists 4 T cell receptor beta chains sequenced from one sample in a study of blood T cell repertoires in COVID-19. Sequencing was performed with immunoSEQ multiplex PCR; in TCRdb, only in-frame clones are kept and a portion is missing. The sample holds hundreds of thousands of clones, around 85% seen once. Sequencing was done on a sample of PBMCs or T cells enriched from blood (not recorded which). These receptors were obtained from a man aged 25 to 40 who had recovered from COVID-19.

The chain joins TRBV20-1 to TRBJ1-1, with no clear D. The V gene lost 3 bases and the J gene lost 4 bases, with 9 bases spanning the gap. This CDR3 spans 12 amino acids. The V gene's germline CDR1 is DFQATT and CDR2 SNEGSKA (reference sequence). CDR3 region: CSASEGGTEAFF. The CDR3 DNA is TGCAGTGCTAGTGAGGGAGGCACTGAAGCTTTCTTT.

J is TRBJ1-5 and V is TRBV6-2 or TRBV6-3; a weak D match, TRBD1 (6 bases). This CDR3 is 15 amino acids long. V lost 5 bases, J lost 6 bases, and 17 bases lay in between. Germline lookup yields CDR1 MNHEY and CDR2 SVGEGT. CDR3: CASSPQGSGSQPQHF. CDR3 DNA sequence: TGTGCCAGCAGTCCGCAGGGGTCGGGGAGTCAGCCCCAGCATTTT.

The rearrangement joins TRBV7-9 to TRBJ2-3; 10 positions agree with TRBD2. There are 17 residues in the CDR3. The germline V gene encodes CDR1 SEHNR and CDR2 FQNEAQ (reference sequence). Unmatched junction bases numbered 6, after V lost 1 base and J lost 2 bases. The CDR3 DNA sequence: TGTGCCAGCAGCTTAGGTTCACTAGCGGGGATCACAGATACGCAGTATTTT. It is translated as CASSLGSLAGITDTQYF.

The V call is TRBV3-1 (or the pseudogene TRBV3-2), the J call TRBJ1-2; tentatively, D is TRBD1 (6 bases). CDR1 LGHDT and CDR2 YNNKEL come from the germline V gene (reference sequence). V was trimmed by 4 bases and J by 7 bases, leaving 16 bases between them. CDR3 length: 14 residues. The CDR3 protein is CASSRLTGSIGYTF. As DNA, the CDR3 is TGTGCCAGCAGCCGCCTCACAGGGAGTATTGGCTACACCTTC.